This T cell receptor (beta chain) was observed in a study of shared clonotypes between healthy human individuals. A note on this clone: As yet, its antigen is unknown.

TCRdb's table, derived via immunoSEQ multiplex PCR, lists solely in-frame clones and lacks some. Found here are 2.3 million or so clones, 90% to 95% of them singletons; the top ten hold 0.39%. Study-wide results and caveats: It was the few donors that limited the genetic and exposure-history diversity represented.

Sequenced input: naive CD4+ T cells from PBMCs. The subset was: CD45RA+ positively selected. This clonotype originated in a man aged 18 to 29 in good health. Some clones in this sample may be carry-over from other donors' samples.

CDR3 nucleotides: TGTGCCAGCAGCCAAGATTCGGGCCTAGCGGTGGATACGCAGTATTTT. Protein product: CASSQDSGLAVDTQYF. This sequence joins TRBV4-2 and TRBJ2-3; 7 bases fit TRBD2. Germline V gene data show CDR1 as LGHNA and CDR2 as YNFKEQ. With V trimmed by 0 bases and J by 6 bases, 9 bases remained unmatched. This CDR3 contains 16 residues.